These 19 T cell receptor beta chains were all obtained from the same sample, sequenced in a study of blood T cell repertoires in COVID-19. Some clones are missing from TCRdb's copy, which holds only in-frame ones; the method was immunoSEQ multiplex PCR. This sample has some 290,000 clones, with 87% found just once. The sequencing sample was made of peripheral blood. These receptors were taken from a woman in her fifties or sixties who had recovered from COVID-19.

J is TRBJ1-4 and V is TRBV7-2; weak D call: TRBD1 (5 bases). V dropped 5 bases and J dropped 7 bases, with 17 bases sitting between them. Per the germline V gene, CDR1 is SGHTA and CDR2 is FQGNSA. CDR3 length equals 15 residues. CDR3 nucleotide sequence: TGTGCCAGCAGCCCCACGGGGGTTTTTGGTGAAAAACTGTTTTTT. Translating it yields CASSPTGVFGEKLFF.

This chain connects TRBV5-1 to TRBJ2-1; 9 bases agree with TRBD1. Germline CDR1 SGHRS, CDR2 YFSETQ. The V segment lost 1 base and the J segment 5 bases; nucleotides outside the gene matches: 7. This CDR3 is 16 amino acids long. The CDR3 spells CASSLNPGQGNNEQFF. The CDR3 DNA sequence: TGCGCCAGCAGCTTGAACCCGGGACAGGGAAACAATGAGCAGTTCTTC.

The chain uses TRBV7-6 and TRBJ2-2, with TRBD2 matching over 11 bases. Trimming removed 1 base from V and 1 base from J; junction bases left unmatched: 5. Per germline, CDR1 SGHVS and CDR2 FNYEAQ. The CDR3 extends over 18 amino acids. The CDR3, as DNA: TGTGCCAGCAGCTTAGGTCTACTAGCGGGGGAGAACACCGGGGAGCTGTTTTTT. This codes for CASSLGLLAGENTGELFF.

The V call is TRBV7-2, the J call TRBJ2-1; tentatively, D is TRBD2 (7 bases). Looked up from germline, CDR1 is SGHTA and CDR2 is FQGNSA. Between the trimmed V and J ends, which lost 5 bases and 6 bases, there was a span of 17 bases. This CDR3 region has 15 residues. CDR3 amino acids: CASSTRLGGGNEQFF. The DNA for the CDR3 is TGTGCCAGCAGCACGCGACTAGGGGGGGGCAATGAGCAGTTCTTC.

The CDR3 region has the DNA TGTGCCAGCAGTTATCAGGGTCGCACTGAAGCTTTCTTT. This gives the protein CASSYQGRTEAFF. This rearrangement joins TRBV6-5 to TRBJ1-1, with D tentatively TRBD1 (5 bases). The CDR3 spans 13 residues. V dropped 3 bases and J dropped 4 bases, with 9 bases sitting between them. The germline V gene has CDR1 MNHEY and CDR2 SVGAGI.

This clone was seen more than once but under ten times. The V call is TRBV5-4, the J call TRBJ1-1; TRBD1 matches at 7 bases. CDR1 and CDR2 from the germline V gene are SGHNT and YYREEE (reference sequence). V shed 3 bases, J shed 7 bases, and the junction held 6 bases outside the gene matches. The CDR3 consists of 13 residues. The CDR3: CASSSQGVIEAFF. CDR3 coding DNA: TGTGCCAGCAGCTCTCAGGGGGTGATTGAAGCTTTCTTT.

The V call is TRBV7-9, the J call TRBJ2-6; D is unclear. Trimming removed 5 bases from V and 1 base from J, with 9 bases in between. The CDR3 extends over 15 amino acids. The germline V gene has CDR1 SEHNR and CDR2 FQNEAQ (reference sequence). The CDR3 DNA sequence: TGTGCCAGCAGCCGTCCCGTATCTGGGGCCAACGTCCTGACTTTC. Translation gives CASSRPVSGANVLTF.

The chain is built from TRBV12-3 or TRBV12-4 and TRBJ2-5; no reliable D call. V was shortened by 5 bases and J by 11 bases, with 18 bases between the two germline ends. The CDR3 covers 13 residues. This CDR3 reads CASSPDVSTSQYF. The CDR3 nucleotides read TGTGCCAGCAGTCCCGATGTCTCCACATCACAGTACTTC.

The rearrangement uses TRBV6-6 and TRBJ2-7, with TRBD1 identical over 7 bases. The trim removed 6 bases at V and 2 bases at J, leaving 1 base unmatched. Germline V gene lookup returns CDR1 MNHNY and CDR2 SVGAGI (reference sequence). This CDR3 spans 12 amino acids. The CDR3 reads CASRGQTYEQYF. The CDR3, as DNA: TGTGCCAGCAGGGGACAGACCTACGAGCAGTACTTC.

V and J are TRBV27 and TRBJ1-1; the match to TRBD1 covers 9 bases. This CDR3 has 14 amino acids. The germline CDR1 and CDR2 sequences are MNHEY and SMNVEV (reference sequence). V dropped 6 bases and J dropped 9; count of bases not matched to a gene: 11. For the CDR3, the DNA is TGTGCCAGCAGAATCTCCCCCGGGACAGGGAAAGCTTTCTTT. It yields the protein CASRISPGTGKAFF.

CDR3 in amino acids: CASSQLFSGVSTDTQYF. Here the CDR3 DNA reads TGTGCCAGCAGCCAACTCTTTAGCGGGGTTAGCACAGATACGCAGTATTTT. The rearrangement links TRBV3-1 (or the pseudogene TRBV3-2) to TRBJ2-3; TRBD2 aligns across 8 bases. CDR1 is LGHDT and CDR2 is YNNKEL in the germline V gene (reference sequence). The CDR3 loop spans 17 amino acids. Germline trimming cut 2 bases from V and 0 bases from J; bases unmatched to any gene: 7.

J is TRBJ2-2 and V is TRBV25-1, with D perhaps matching TRBD2 (5 bases). Trimming took off 0 bases at V and 5 bases at J, with 10 bases between the two ends. Germline V lookup: CDR1 MGHDK, CDR2 SYGVNS. There are 15 residues in the CDR3. CDR3 region: CASSEYRGRTGELFF. The CDR3 DNA reads as TGTGCCAGCAGTGAATACCGGGGTAGGACCGGGGAGCTGTTTTTT.

The genes are TRBV6-1 and TRBJ1-2, with unresolved D. Trimming took 3 bases from V and 3 from J, leaving 8 bases between them. CDR1 is MNHNS and CDR2 is SASEGT in the germline V gene. The CDR3 is 13 residues long. CDR3 sequence: CASSETADYGYTF. The CDR3, as DNA: TGTGCCAGCAGTGAGACGGCGGACTATGGCTACACCTTC.

This clone was counted between two and nine times. J is TRBJ2-1 and V is TRBV7-2; D gene unclear. The V end was cut by 1 base, the J end by 7 bases, with 8 bases between. The CDR3 is 13 amino acids. The germline gives CDR1 SGHTA, CDR2 FQGNSA. CDR3 amino acids: CASSLGLLNEQFF. The CDR3 nucleotides read TGTGCCAGCAGCTTAGGTCTACTGAATGAGCAGTTCTTC.

The chain carries TRBV9 and TRBJ1-4; TRBD1 aligns across 9 bases. Germline V CDR1 and CDR2: SGDLS, YYNGEE. Unmatched junction bases numbered 8, after V lost 3 bases and J lost 8 bases. The CDR3 runs 15 residues. The DNA of the CDR3 is TGTGCCAGCAGCGCCCCCGGGACAGGGCACGAAAAACTGTTTTTT. Protein sequence: CASSAPGTGHEKLFF. The full variable domain, completed using reference TRBV9 and TRBJ1-4, is DSGVTQTPKHLITATGQRVTLRCSPRSGDLSVYWYQQSLDQGLQFLIQYYNGEERAKGNILERFSAQQFPDLHSELNLSSLELGDSALYFCASSAPGTGHEKLFFGSGTQLSVL.

The chain is built from TRBV28 and TRBJ1-2; possibly TRBD1 for D (5 bases). The germline gives CDR1 MDHEN, CDR2 SYDVKM. Trimming removed 6 bases at V and 4 bases at J, with 6 bases between. The CDR3 runs 11 residues. The CDR3 region is CASRQGYGYTF. DNA of the CDR3: TGTGCCAGCAGGCAGGGCTATGGCTACACCTTC.

This clone was counted a single time. The gene calls are TRBV2 and TRBJ1-1; 7 bases map to TRBD1. The CDR3 covers 14 residues. Unmatched junction bases numbered 7, after V lost 8 bases and J lost 1 base. Germline CDR1 is SNHLY and CDR2 is FYNNEI. The CDR3 is CASFHRGENTEAFF. CDR3 nucleotide sequence: TGTGCCAGCTTTCACAGGGGCGAGAACACTGAAGCTTTCTTT.

The gene calls are TRBV9 and TRBJ2-5; TRBD1 matches 8 bases. The J segment lost 2 bases and the V segment lost 3 bases, leaving 3 bases of the junction unmatched. This CDR3 spans 14 amino acids. Per germline, CDR1 SGDLS and CDR2 YYNGEE. The CDR3 loop reads CASSARQGQETQYF. As DNA, the CDR3 is TGTGCCAGCAGCGCCCGACAGGGGCAAGAGACCCAGTACTTC.

This chain links TRBV5-1 with TRBJ2-1, with 10 positions matching TRBD2. The CDR3 contains 17 residues. CDR1 and CDR2 from the germline V gene are SGHRS and YFSETQ. V was clipped by 2 bases and J by 2 bases; unmatched bases: 7. The CDR3 DNA sequence: TGCGCCAGCAGCTTTGGGACTAGCGTTGAAACCTACAATGAGCAGTTCTTC. This sequence encodes CASSFGTSVETYNEQFF.